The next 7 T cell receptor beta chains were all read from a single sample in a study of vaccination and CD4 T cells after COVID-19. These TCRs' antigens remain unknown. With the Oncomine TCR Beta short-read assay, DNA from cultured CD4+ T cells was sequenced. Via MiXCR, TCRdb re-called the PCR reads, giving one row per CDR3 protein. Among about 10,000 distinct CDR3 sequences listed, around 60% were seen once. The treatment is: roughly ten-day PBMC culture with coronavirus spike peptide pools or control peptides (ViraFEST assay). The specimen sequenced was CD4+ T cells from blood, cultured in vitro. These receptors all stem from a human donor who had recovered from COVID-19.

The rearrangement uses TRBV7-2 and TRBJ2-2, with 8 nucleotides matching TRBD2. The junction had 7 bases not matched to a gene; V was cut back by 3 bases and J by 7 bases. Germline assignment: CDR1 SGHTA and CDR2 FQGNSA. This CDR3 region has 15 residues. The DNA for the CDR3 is TGTGCCAGCAGCTTGTGGCGGGGGGACATCGGGGAGCTGTTTTTT. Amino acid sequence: CASSLWRGDIGELFF.

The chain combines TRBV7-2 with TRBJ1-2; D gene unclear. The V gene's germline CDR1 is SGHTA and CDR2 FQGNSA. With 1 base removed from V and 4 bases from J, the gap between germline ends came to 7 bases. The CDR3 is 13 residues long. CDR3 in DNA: TGTGCCAGCAGCTTAGGTATCCCCTATGGCTACACCTTC. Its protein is CASSLGIPYGYTF.

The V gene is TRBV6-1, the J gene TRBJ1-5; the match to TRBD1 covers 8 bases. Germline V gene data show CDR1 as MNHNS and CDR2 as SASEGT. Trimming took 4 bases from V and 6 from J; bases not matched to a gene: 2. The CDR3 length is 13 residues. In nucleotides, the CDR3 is TGTGCCAGCAGTGTCAGGGGGCGTCAGCCCCAGCATTTT. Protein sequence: CASSVRGRQPQHF.

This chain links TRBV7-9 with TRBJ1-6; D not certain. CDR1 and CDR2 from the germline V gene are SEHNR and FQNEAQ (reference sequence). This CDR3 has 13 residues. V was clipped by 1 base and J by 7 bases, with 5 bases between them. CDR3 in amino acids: CASSLEGNSPLHF. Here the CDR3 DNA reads TGTGCCAGCAGCTTAGAGGGAAATTCACCCCTCCACTTT. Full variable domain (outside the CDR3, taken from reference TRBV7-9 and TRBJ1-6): DTGVSQNPRHKITKRGQNVTFRCDPISEHNRLYWYRQTLGQGPEFLTYFQNEAQLEKSRLLSDRFSAERPKGSFSTLEIQRTEQGDSAMYLCASSLEGNSPLHFGNGTRLTVT.

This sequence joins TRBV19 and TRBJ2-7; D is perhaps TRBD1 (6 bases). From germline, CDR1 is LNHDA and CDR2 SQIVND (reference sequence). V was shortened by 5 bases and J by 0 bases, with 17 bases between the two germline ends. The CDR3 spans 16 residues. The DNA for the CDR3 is TGTGCCAGTAGTCCGACCGGGACACATATCTCCTACGAGCAGTACTTC. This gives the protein CASSPTGTHISYEQYF. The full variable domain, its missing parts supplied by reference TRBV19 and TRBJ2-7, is DGGITQSPKYLFRKEGQNVTLSCEQNLNHDAMYWYRQDPGQGLRLIYYSQIVNDFQKGDIAEGYSVSREKKESFPLTVTSAQKNPTAFYLCASSPTGTHISYEQYFGPGTRLTVT.

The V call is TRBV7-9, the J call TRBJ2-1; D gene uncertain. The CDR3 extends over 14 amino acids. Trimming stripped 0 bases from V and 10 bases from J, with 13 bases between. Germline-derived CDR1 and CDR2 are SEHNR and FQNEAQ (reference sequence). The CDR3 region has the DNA TGTGCCAGCAGCTTAGCGCTAGGCTCCCAGGAGCAGTTCTTC. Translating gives CASSLALGSQEQFF. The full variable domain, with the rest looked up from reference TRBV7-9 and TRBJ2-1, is DTGVSQNPRHKITKRGQNVTFRCDPISEHNRLYWYRQTLGQGPEFLTYFQNEAQLEKSRLLSDRFSAERPKGSFSTLEIQRTEQGDSAMYLCASSLALGSQEQFFGPGTRLTVL.

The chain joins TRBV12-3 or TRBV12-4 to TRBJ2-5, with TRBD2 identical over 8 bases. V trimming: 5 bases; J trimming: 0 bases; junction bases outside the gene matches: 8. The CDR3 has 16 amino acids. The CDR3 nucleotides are TGTGCCAGCAGTACAAGCGGGAGCCTGTACCAAGAGACCCAGTACTTC. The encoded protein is CASSTSGSLYQETQYF.